These T cell receptor beta chains were read from a single sample in a study of T cell responses to AZD1222 COVID-19 vaccine. Sequencing was performed with immunoSEQ multiplex PCR; in TCRdb, only in-frame clones are kept and a portion is missing. The sample has about 190,000 clones, over 80% seen once. The sequences come from peripheral blood, collected on day 0 of MenACWY control vaccination. The receptors here all came from an adult in good health. The CDR3 runs from the conserved cysteine through the conserved F or W. A D gene is named only where the DNA matches it firmly. Not every row has a clone size; where given, it reads once, few, many or a size class.

TRBV9	-	TRBJ2-1	-	TGTGCCAGCAGCCCCGGACAGTACAATGAGCAGTTCTTC	CASSPGQYNEQFF
TRBV28	once	TRBJ1-2	-	TGTGCCAGCAGTTTATTAGACAGCCCCTATGGCTACACCTTC	CASSLLDSPYGYTF
TRBV28	-	TRBJ2-7	TRBD2	TGTGCCAGCACCCCCGGGACTAGCCGCACCTACGAGCAGTACTTC	CASTPGTSRTYEQYF
TRBV18	-	TRBJ2-7	-	TGTGCCAGCTCACCAATACCCGACAGGGTGGGTGGCGGGAGAAATTACGAGCAGTACTTC	CASSPIPDRVGGGRNYEQYF
TRBV28	-	TRBJ1-1	-	TGTGCCAGCAGCGCGGGGGTCCCTGAAGCTTTCTTT	CASSAGVPEAFF
TRBV5-1	-	TRBJ2-1	TRBD1	TGCGCCAGCAGCGCGCAGACAGGGGATGAGCAGTTCTTC	CASSAQTGDEQFF
TRBV10-3	-	TRBJ1-1	-	TGTGCCATCAGTGAGTGGTATAGGGAGGAATTCATGAACACTGAAGCTTTCTTT	CAISEWYREEFMNTEAFF
TRBV19	-	TRBJ2-7	-	TGTGCCAGTACCGACACAGGGAGCTCCTACGAGCAGTACTTC	CASTDTGSSYEQYF
TRBV25-1	-	TRBJ1-1	-	TGTGCCAGCAGGCCCGGGACGATGAACACTGAAGCTTTCTTT	CASRPGTMNTEAFF
TRBV2	-	TRBJ2-7	TRBD1	TGTGCCAGTAGAGACAGGGGACAATCCTACGAGCAGTACTTC	CASRDRGQSYEQYF
TRBV5-4	-	TRBJ2-5	-	TGTGCCAGCAGCCTTGATCCGGGGGTAGAGACCCAGTACTTC	CASSLDPGVETQYF
TRBV12-3/TRBV12-4	-	TRBJ1-4	TRBD1	TGTGCCAGCAGTACGACAGGGCTCGGAAAACTGTTTTTT	CASSTTGLGKLFF
TRBV4-1	-	TRBJ2-1	TRBD2	TGCGCCAGCAGCCAAGAAGGCGATTGGGGGGGCTCCTACAATGAGCAGTTCTTC	CASSQEGDWGGSYNEQFF
TRBV28	-	TRBJ1-1	-	TGTGCCAGCAGGACCGGGACATTTGAAGCTTTCTTT	CASRTGTFEAFF
TRBV7-2	-	TRBJ1-5	-	TGTGCCAGCAGCCCGGGGAGGGATCAGCCCCAGCATTTT	CASSPGRDQPQHF
TRBV5-1	-	TRBJ2-3	TRBD2	TGCGCCAGCTCCCATCAAAGTCCCGGGGGAGGGTCAGATACGCAGTATTTT	CASSHQSPGGGSDTQYF
TRBV7-2	once	TRBJ1-6	TRBD1	TGTGCCAGCAGCACCAATGACAGGGGCTTTAGTTCACCCCTCCACTTT	CASSTNDRGFSSPLHF
TRBV27	-	TRBJ2-1	-	TGTGCCAGCAGTCCCGTGGGGGCCCCCTACAATGAGCAGTTCTTC	CASSPVGAPYNEQFF
TRBV10-3	-	TRBJ2-5	-	TGTGCCATCAGTGAGGGGGTCCAAGAGACCCAGTACTTC	CAISEGVQETQYF
TRBV28	-	TRBJ1-5	-	TGTGCCAGCAGTACGGACGGTGATAGCAGATCGCCCCAGCATTTT	CASSTDGDSRSPQHF
TRBV3-1/TRBV3-2	-	TRBJ2-5	-	TGTGCCAGCAGCCGTACACAAGAGACCCAGTACTTC	CASSRTQETQYF
TRBV7-3	few	TRBJ2-1	TRBD2	TGTGCCAGCAGTCTCGGGGGACTAGCCAACAATGAGCAGTTCTTC	CASSLGGLANNEQFF
TRBV28	-	TRBJ1-4	-	TGTGCCAGCAGTTTAGGCAGGGGCCTTAATGAAAAACTGTTTTTT	CASSLGRGLNEKLFF
TRBV28	-	TRBJ1-1	-	TGTGCCAGCAGAAGACAGAATCTCCCTGAAGCTTTCTTT	CASRRQNLPEAFF
TRBV5-1	-	TRBJ2-3	-	TGCGCCAGCAGTATCGCGGGACCGAACACAGATACGCAGTATTTT	CASSIAGPNTDTQYF
TRBV18	-	TRBJ2-6	-	TGTGCCAGCTCACCCCGTGGGGCGGATTCTGGGGCCAACGTCCTGACTTTC	CASSPRGADSGANVLTF
TRBV27	-	TRBJ2-3	-	TGTGCCAGCAGCCCACTGCCCAAAGGTTCGACAGATACGCAGTATTTT	CASSPLPKGSTDTQYF
TRBV5-1	-	TRBJ1-2	TRBD1	TGCGCCAGCAGCTTGACCGCGATGACAGGGGAGAGCTACACCTTC	CASSLTAMTGESYTF
TRBV6-5	-	TRBJ1-2	-	TGTGCCAGCAGCCTAAACAACTATGGCTACACCTTC	CASSLNNYGYTF
TRBV28	once	TRBJ1-2	-	TGTGCCAGCAGTCTCCTCCCATATAACGGCTACACCTTC	CASSLLPYNGYTF
TRBV5-1	-	TRBJ1-2	-	TGCGCCAGCAGCTTGGCCGGCGGGTTGAACTATGGCTACACCTTC	CASSLAGGLNYGYTF